What follows are 8 T cell receptor beta chains derived from one specimen sequenced in a study of patients and donors after allogeneic stem cell transplantation. TCRdb called the RT-PCR reads again in MiXCR, with one record for every CDR3 protein. The table includes 400,000 to 500,000 distinct CDR3 sequences, 16% detected once. Sequenced input: blood, either unsorted or a sorted T cell fraction (not recorded which). All receptors derive from a human donor who was either an allogeneic HSCT recipient or a stem cell or donor lymphocyte infusion donor (not recorded which). It is not recorded whose cells these are; they may come from a transplant donor.

In this sample, this clonotype turned up many times. The genes are TRBV20-1 and TRBJ1-2; D remains ambiguous. The CDR3 consists of 12 residues. Trimming took 0 bases from V and 7 from J, leaving 9 bases between them. From germline, CDR1 is DFQATT and CDR2 SNEGSKA (reference sequence). CDR3 bases: TGCAGTGCTAGAGATCTGGGGAGTGGCTACACCTTC. Residues: CSARDLGSGYTF.

This chain connects TRBV7-8 to TRBJ2-2; 11 positions agree with TRBD2. The CDR3 is 16 residues long. Germline V lookup: CDR1 SGHVS, CDR2 FQNEAQ. The V segment lost 4 bases and the J segment 3 bases; nucleotides outside the gene matches: 4. This chain's CDR3 is CASSSVAGGDTGELFF. The CDR3 nucleotides are TGTGCCAGCAGCTCAGTAGCGGGGGGGGACACCGGGGAGCTGTTTTTT.

The table lists this clonotype with a few counts. V and J are TRBV25-1 and TRBJ1-2; TRBD1 agrees at 9 bases. This CDR3 has 17 residues. The germline gives CDR1 MGHDK, CDR2 SYGVNS. V trimming: 6 bases; J trimming: 6 bases; junction bases outside the gene matches: 17. DNA for the CDR3: TGTGCCAGCAGCCCGAGGTGGAAAACAGGGGGCAGAGATGGCTACACCTTC. Protein product: CASSPRWKTGGRDGYTF.

This clonotype has more than one count but fewer than ten. This chain links TRBV4-3 with TRBJ2-7; D not resolved. The V end lost 0 bases, the J end lost 3 bases, and 9 bases lay between the germline ends. Per the germline V gene, CDR1 is LGHNA and CDR2 is YSLEER. The CDR3 extends over 14 amino acids. The CDR3 coding sequence is TGCGCCAGCAGCCAAGATAGGAAAATCTACGAGCAGTACTTC. Protein: CASSQDRKIYEQYF.

This clonotype was counted between two and nine times. The V gene is TRBV12-3 or TRBV12-4, the J gene TRBJ2-1; D is possibly TRBD2 (6 bases). There are 12 residues in the CDR3. V was trimmed by 1 base and J by 9 bases, leaving 7 bases between them. CDR3 sequence reads: CASSLGGVEQFF. The CDR3 DNA reads as TGTGCCAGCAGTTTAGGGGGGGTTGAGCAGTTCTTC.

This clonotype was counted a few times. J is TRBJ2-5 and V is TRBV24-1; D ambiguous. CDR3 length: 14 amino acids. Trimming cost V 3 bases and J 1 base, with 8 bases left between them. Germline lookup yields CDR1 KGHDR and CDR2 SFDVKD. CDR3 amino acids: CATSDGSGQETQYF. The CDR3, as DNA: TGTGCCACCAGTGATGGTTCAGGCCAAGAGACCCAGTACTTC.

This clonotype came up a few times. The chain recombines TRBV29-1 with TRBJ1-5; no clear D gene. The CDR3 extends over 12 amino acids. Germline CDR1 is SQVTM and CDR2 is ANQGSEA. The germline V and J ends were trimmed by 7 bases and 6 bases, with 13 bases remaining between them. CDR3 sequence: CSGFEGSQPQHF. In nucleotides, the CDR3 is TGCAGCGGGTTTGAGGGATCTCAGCCCCAGCATTTT.

This clonotype was counted a few times. V usage is TRBV10-3 and J usage is TRBJ2-2, with D perhaps TRBD1 (6 bases). The CDR3 loop spans 16 amino acids. Germline values: CDR1 ENHRY, CDR2 SYGVKD. Deletions cut 0 bases from V and 4 bases from J, with 12 bases between. CDR3 DNA: TGTGCCATCAGTGAGTCGAGGGGGTCGGGCACCGGGGAGCTGTTTTTT. It encodes CAISESRGSGTGELFF.